A single sample is the source of the 11 T cell receptor beta chains below, sequenced in a study of STAT3 mutations in large granular lymphocyte leukemia. General study findings and limits: In T-cell large granular lymphocyte leukemia, about half of patients showed multiple immunodominant subclonotypes.

The assay was immunoSEQ multiplex PCR, and TCRdb's table has in-frame clones only and misses some. Of about 15,000 clones in the sample, around 90% were seen once. No cognate antigen is known for these TCRs. The sample comprised peripheral blood mononuclear cells. The receptor source for this set is a woman between 50 and 59 years old with T-cell large granular lymphocyte leukemia. Some clones in this sample may be carry-over from other donors' samples.

The rearrangement uses TRBV5-4 and TRBJ1-1, with 9 bases fitting TRBD1. CDR1 and CDR2 (germline): SGHNT, YYREEE (reference sequence). This CDR3 has 13 amino acids. The J segment lost 10 bases and the V segment lost 4 bases, leaving 8 bases of the junction unmatched. The DNA for the CDR3 is TGTGCCAGCAGCCAAGACAGGGGGAGAGGAGCTTTCTTT. Protein product: CASSQDRGRGAFF.

The J gene is TRBJ2-7, the V gene TRBV6-1, with 8 positions matching TRBD1. From germline, CDR1 is MNHNS and CDR2 SASEGT. Trimming at V came to 3 bases and at J to 4 bases, leaving 5 bases not matched to a gene. The CDR3 is 14 amino acids. CDR3 DNA: TGTGCCAGCAGTGATGGCAGGGGGCTGTACGAGCAGTACTTC. Translated: CASSDGRGLYEQYF.

The chain uses TRBV5-5 and TRBJ1-5; 8 positions agree with TRBD1. From germline, CDR1 is SGHKS and CDR2 YYEKEE (reference sequence). The CDR3 contains 15 residues. With V trimmed by 4 bases and J by 4 bases, 7 bases remained unmatched. CDR3 sequence (DNA): TGTGCCAGCAGCCCACAGGGGGTCGGGAATCAGCCCCAGCATTTT. Translating it yields CASSPQGVGNQPQHF.

This chain links TRBV12-5 with TRBJ2-1; D unclear. CDR3 size: 15 residues. Deletions cut 5 bases from V and 5 bases from J, with 16 bases between. The V gene's germline CDR1 is LGHNT and CDR2 FRNRAP. CDR3 nucleotide sequence: TGTGCTAGTGGTGGCACCGAAGTCCTTAACAATGAGCAGTTCTTC. It specifies CASGGTEVLNNEQFF.

V is TRBV4-3 and J is TRBJ1-4; no reliable D call. V was trimmed by 4 bases and J by 8 bases, leaving 14 bases between them. Looked up from germline, CDR1 is LGHNA and CDR2 is YSLEER. The CDR3 contains 14 residues. CDR3 in DNA: TGCGCCAGCAGCCGGTCGGCCATGCAGGAAAAACTGTTTTTT. This translates into CASSRSAMQEKLFF.

The V call is TRBV18, the J call TRBJ2-5, with 7 bases lining up with TRBD1. The CDR3 runs to 14 residues. The V gene's germline CDR1 is KGHSH and CDR2 LQKENI. V lost 4 bases to trimming and J lost 0 bases; unmatched junction nucleotides: 2. The CDR3 region has the DNA TGTGCCAGCTCACAGACAGGGTACCAAGAGACCCAGTACTTC. The encoded protein is CASSQTGYQETQYF.

V is TRBV7-9 and J is TRBJ1-2, with D perhaps matching TRBD1 (5 bases). V shed 5 bases and J shed 7 bases, with 14 bases lying between them. Germline V gene lookup returns CDR1 SEHNR and CDR2 FQNEAQ (reference sequence). The CDR3 covers 13 residues. Written as DNA, the CDR3 is TGTGCCAGCAGCCCCGAGGGGTATCGTGGCTACACCTTC. This sequence encodes CASSPEGYRGYTF.

This sequence joins TRBV5-1 and TRBJ1-5; no reliable D call. The CDR3 is made up of 14 amino acids. The germline gives CDR1 SGHRS, CDR2 YFSETQ. V was pared by 4 bases and J by 8 bases, with 16 bases between. The CDR3 region is CASSPTLSGEPQHF. The CDR3 nucleotides are TGCGCCAGCAGCCCGACTCTTTCAGGCGAGCCCCAGCATTTT. The full variable domain, rest sourced from reference TRBV5-1 and TRBJ1-5, is KAGVTQTPRYLIKTRGQQVTLSCSPISGHRSVSWYQQTPGQGLQFLFEYFSETQRNKGNFPGRFSGRQFSNSRSEMNVSTLELGDSALYLCASSPTLSGEPQHFGDGTRLSIL.

CDR3 sequence (DNA): TGTGCCAGCAGCTCCCTAGCGGGAGGGCAAGAGACCCAGTACTTC. It specifies CASSSLAGGQETQYF. The rearrangement joins TRBV7-9 to TRBJ2-5; 12 bases match TRBD2. The CDR3 length is 15 residues. Trimming at V came to 4 bases and at J to 2 bases, leaving 2 bases not matched to a gene. Germline V lookup: CDR1 SEHNR, CDR2 FQNEAQ (reference sequence).

V usage is TRBV19 and J usage is TRBJ2-1; 7 nucleotides line up with TRBD2. This CDR3 has 14 residues. The germline V gene has CDR1 LNHDA and CDR2 SQIVND (reference sequence). The V gene end was trimmed by 7 bases and the J gene end by 6 bases; junction bases not matched to a gene: 9. Here the CDR3 reads CASTVAGRPNEQFF. CDR3 nucleotide sequence: TGTGCCAGTACTGTAGCGGGCCGTCCCAATGAGCAGTTCTTC.

This sequence joins TRBV27 and TRBJ2-7; maybe TRBD2 (5 bases). This CDR3 has 15 residues. Per germline, CDR1 MNHEY and CDR2 SMNVEV (reference sequence). The ends were cut back, 6 bases at V and 3 bases at J, with 18 bases in the middle. The CDR3 region is CASSPQGADRYEQYF. In nucleotides, the CDR3 is TGTGCCAGCAGCCCTCAAGGAGCGGATCGCTACGAGCAGTACTTC.